The next 21 T cell receptor beta chains were all read from a single sample in a study of blood T cell repertoires in COVID-19. Some clones are missing from TCRdb's copy, which holds only in-frame ones; the method was immunoSEQ multiplex PCR. This sample has more than 70,000 clones, with roughly 86% found just once. Sample: peripheral blood. The receptors were gathered from a man aged 45-60 years with active or convalescent COVID-19.

The chain is built from TRBV10-1 and TRBJ2-5; D possibly corresponds to TRBD2 (6 bases). The CDR3 loop spans 15 amino acids. The ends were cut back, 3 bases at V and 5 bases at J, with 16 bases in the middle. Germline-derived CDR1 and CDR2 are WNHNN and SYGVQD (reference sequence). The CDR3 spells CASSDSGLSWETQYF. In DNA form, the CDR3 reads TGCGCCAGCAGTGACAGCGGGCTTTCCTGGGAGACCCAGTACTTC.

This clone was picked up a small number of times. J is TRBJ2-6 and V is TRBV7-9, with TRBD1 matching 8 bases. The J segment lost 0 bases and the V segment lost 5 bases, leaving 9 bases of the junction unmatched. The germline V gene has CDR1 SEHNR and CDR2 FQNEAQ (reference sequence). The length of the CDR3 is 18 residues. The DNA of the CDR3 is TGTGCCAGCAGCACCCGACAGGGGATCGTCTCTGGGGCCAACGTCCTGACTTTC. This translates into CASSTRQGIVSGANVLTF.

The V and J genes are TRBV5-6 and TRBJ1-6; D might be TRBD1 (5 bases). CDR1 and CDR2 (germline): SGHDT, YYEEEE. CDR3 length: 16 amino acids. Trimming removed 4 bases from V and 7 bases from J, with 18 bases in between. The CDR3 DNA reads as TGTGCCAGCAGCCCTAGAGTGACAGAGTGGAATTCACCCCTCCACTTT. Its protein product is CASSPRVTEWNSPLHF.

The chain is built from TRBV5-1 and TRBJ2-2, with TRBD1 matching over 7 bases. Germline V lookup: CDR1 SGHRS, CDR2 YFSETQ. This CDR3 spans 15 amino acids. The V gene end was trimmed by 1 base and the J gene end by 7 bases; junction bases not matched to a gene: 7. The CDR3 nucleotides read TGCGCCAGCAGCTTGTTACAGGGGAGAGGCGGGGAGCTGTTTTTT. This encodes CASSLLQGRGGELFF.

This chain uses TRBV7-2 with TRBJ2-3; TRBD2 is a possible D gene (6 bases). This CDR3 comprises 15 residues. The ends were cut back, 2 bases at V and 0 bases at J, with 9 bases in the middle. Germline V gene sequence: CDR1 SGHTA, CDR2 FQGNSA. The CDR3: CASSLQAGSTDTQYF. The DNA of the CDR3 is TGTGCCAGCAGCTTACAAGCGGGTAGCACAGATACGCAGTATTTT.

J is TRBJ1-2 and V is TRBV2; weak D call: TRBD1 (5 bases). Trimming took off 7 bases at V and 7 bases at J, with 10 bases between the two ends. In germline, CDR1 is SNHLY, CDR2 FYNNEI. This CDR3 is built from 11 residues. For the CDR3, the DNA is TGTGCCAGCATCAGGGATGGTGGCTACACCTTC. It is translated as CASIRDGGYTF.

This chain links TRBV6-5 with TRBJ2-7; 7 bases are a match to TRBD1. Germline CDR1 MNHEY, CDR2 SVGAGI. CDR3 length: 14 amino acids. The V and J ends lost 5 bases and 2 bases, in that order; junction bases with no gene match: 6. CDR3 DNA sequence: TGTGCCAGCAGTCGCGCTGGGACAGCCTACGAGCAGTACGTC. Protein: CASSRAGTAYEQYV.

This chain links TRBV7-9 with TRBJ2-1; TRBD1 aligns across 8 bases. The trim removed 5 bases at V and 4 bases at J, leaving 1 base unmatched. CDR3 size: 13 residues. Germline V gives CDR1 SEHNR, CDR2 FQNEAQ (reference sequence). DNA for the CDR3: TGTGCCAGCAGCCAGGGGGCTTACAATGAGCAGTTCTTC. Encoded protein: CASSQGAYNEQFF.

This clone was observed a single time. This chain connects TRBV6-1 to TRBJ2-2; no clear D gene. The length of the CDR3 is 14 residues. The V end was cut by 2 bases, the J end by 5 bases, with 9 bases between. CDR1 and CDR2 (germline): MNHNS, SASEGT. The CDR3 protein is CASSEPGSTGELFF. DNA of the CDR3: TGTGCCAGCAGTGAACCAGGTAGTACCGGGGAGCTGTTTTTT.

The genes are TRBV30 and TRBJ2-1; TRBD1 matches at 7 bases. The ends lost 4 bases at V and 7 bases at J; junction bases unmatched: 13. The CDR3 has 15 amino acids. Germline values: CDR1 GTSNPN, CDR2 SVGIG (reference sequence). The CDR3 here is CAWKRDSMGSNEQFF. CDR3 nucleotides: TGTGCCTGGAAACGGGACAGTATGGGTTCGAATGAGCAGTTCTTC.

The V call is TRBV9, the J call TRBJ1-3; tentatively, D is TRBD1 (5 bases). CDR3 size: 15 residues. V was cut by 0 bases and J by 0 bases, with 7 bases left in between. The germline gives CDR1 SGDLS, CDR2 YYNGEE. The CDR3 DNA reads as TGTGCCAGCAGCGTAGGGGGCCTCTCTGGAAACACCATATATTTT. The encoded protein is CASSVGGLSGNTIYF.

V gene TRBV4-3 combines with J gene TRBJ1-1, with TRBD1 matching over 7 bases. This CDR3 is 15 amino acids long. Trimming took 0 bases from V and 10 from J; bases not matched to a gene: 11. Germline CDR1 is LGHNA and CDR2 is YSLEER. The CDR3 loop is CASSQEVGQGVLAFF. CDR3 nucleotides: TGCGCCAGCAGCCAAGAAGTCGGGCAGGGGGTTTTAGCTTTCTTT.

This rearrangement joins TRBV6-5 to TRBJ1-2; 9 bases agree with TRBD1. Per the germline V gene, CDR1 is MNHEY and CDR2 is SVGAGI. The CDR3 loop spans 14 amino acids. V lost 8 bases to trimming and J lost 2 bases; unmatched junction nucleotides: 6. In DNA form, the CDR3 reads TGTGCCAGCTCTCAGGGGACAGGGAACTATGGCTACACCTTC. Translating gives CASSQGTGNYGYTF.

The rearrangement links TRBV4-2 to TRBJ2-2, with 9 bases identical to TRBD1. The CDR3 length is 16 residues. V dropped 2 bases and J dropped 6; count of bases not matched to a gene: 7. The germline V gene encodes CDR1 LGHNA and CDR2 YNFKEQ. The CDR3 bases are TGTGCCAGCAGCCAACAGGGACAGGGCGTCCCCGGGGAGCTGTTTTTT. Its protein is CASSQQGQGVPGELFF.

The chain has TRBV19 and TRBJ1-3; D ambiguous. This CDR3 has 15 residues. Trimming took off 6 bases at V and 0 bases at J, with 12 bases between the two ends. Germline loops: CDR1 LNHDA, CDR2 SQIVND (reference sequence). CDR3 in DNA: TGTGCCAGTAGGTTTGAGGCGTACTCTGGAAACACCATATATTTT. Amino acid sequence: CASRFEAYSGNTIYF.

The rearrangement joins TRBV29-1 to TRBJ2-3; 8 bases line up with TRBD1. This CDR3 is built from 13 residues. CDR1 is SQVTM and CDR2 is ANQGSEA in the germline V gene. V shed 4 bases and J 3 bases; nucleotides not matched to a gene: 3. Here the CDR3 DNA reads TGCAGCGTTGTGGGACAGGCAACAGATACGCAGTATTTT. Translating it yields CSVVGQATDTQYF.

The rearrangement joins TRBV18 to TRBJ2-7; a possible D gene is TRBD1 (6 bases). Germline V gene lookup returns CDR1 KGHSH and CDR2 LQKENI. Between the trimmed V and J ends, which lost 0 bases and 6 bases, there was a span of 15 bases. There are 15 residues in the CDR3. The CDR3 spells CASSPPGQPSGEQYF. The CDR3 bases are TGTGCCAGCTCACCACCCGGACAGCCCTCAGGCGAGCAGTACTTC.

The chain carries TRBV6-5 and TRBJ2-2, with 9 bases fitting TRBD1. V was clipped by 4 bases and J by 4 bases; unmatched bases: 4. The CDR3 extends over 15 amino acids. Germline V gene lookup returns CDR1 MNHEY and CDR2 SVGAGI. The CDR3 is CASSSGQGSTGELFF. CDR3 DNA sequence: TGTGCCAGCAGTTCGGGACAGGGAAGCACCGGGGAGCTGTTTTTT.

This clone was seen a few times. The chain recombines TRBV29-1 with TRBJ2-2; no reliable D call. The CDR3 is 14 residues long. From germline, CDR1 is SQVTM and CDR2 ANQGSEA. Trimming removed 3 bases from V and 3 bases from J, with 11 bases in between. CDR3 amino acids: CSVEVAVYTGELFF. For the CDR3, the DNA is TGCAGCGTTGAGGTCGCAGTCTACACCGGGGAGCTGTTTTTT.

The chain combines TRBV6-1 with TRBJ1-3; D uncertain. This CDR3 is built from 13 residues. Germline V gene lookup returns CDR1 MNHNS and CDR2 SASEGT. Deletions cut 1 base from V and 8 bases from J, with 9 bases between. CDR3 protein: CASSEGPRYTIYF. In nucleotides, the CDR3 is TGTGCCAGCAGTGAAGGGCCGAGGTACACCATATATTTT.

The V and J genes are TRBV11-2 and TRBJ2-3; the match to TRBD1 covers 7 bases. The CDR3 runs 15 residues. J lost 3 bases, V lost 5 bases, and 8 bases had no gene match. Per germline, CDR1 SGHAT and CDR2 FQNNGV. For the CDR3, the DNA is TGTGCCAGCAGCGAAGATGGCAGGGGGACAGATACGCAGTATTTT. This encodes CASSEDGRGTDTQYF.